Included here is one T cell receptor (beta chain) sequence, with context. This specimen belongs to a study of blood T cell repertoires in COVID-19. The protocol was immunoSEQ multiplex PCR, while the TCRdb copy is restricted to in-frame clones and leaves out a portion. The sample gives about 120,000 clones, approximately 80% of which show up once; approximately 7.9% is in the top ten. V shed 0 bases and J shed 0 bases, with 9 bases lying between them. Germline V gene sequence: CDR1 SGHRS, CDR2 YFSETQ. CDR3 size: 15 residues. The TCR was taken from a human donor in a cohort sampled during active COVID-19. The sample was peripheral blood. V and J are TRBV5-1 and TRBJ1-1, with unresolved D. The CDR3 here is CASSLERVMNTEAFF. The CDR3 DNA sequence: TGCGCCAGCAGCTTGGAGAGGGTAATGAACACTGAAGCTTTCTTT.